The 24 T cell receptor beta chains in this list originate from one sample, sequenced in a study of blood T cell repertoires in COVID-19 (dated by TCRdb to about 2020). Libraries came from the immunoSEQ multiplex PCR assay. This immuneACCESS table, as held by TCRdb, lists in-frame sequences with V and J called but not all clones. Of the missing ones, under half trace to an unresolved V gene in checked studies; the others have no known cause. This sample holds roughly 130,000 clones; about four fifths were observed only once. The ten largest clones represent approximately 8.9% of the sample. The sequencing input was peripheral blood. These receptor sequences come from a man aged 30 to 39 with COVID-19, enrolled during active disease.

The chain uses TRBV14 and TRBJ1-4; possible D gene TRBD1, 5 bases. Germline assignment: CDR1 SGHDN and CDR2 FVKESK. V lost 1 base, J lost 8 bases, and 14 bases lay in between. The CDR3 has 15 residues. The CDR3, as DNA: TGTGCCAGCAGCCAAGGGTGGACACCTGGGGAAAAACTGTTTTTT. Translation gives CASSQGWTPGEKLFF.

The chain combines TRBV7-2 with TRBJ2-7; no definite D call. Between the trimmed V and J ends, which lost 1 base and 0 bases, there was a span of 10 bases. The CDR3 runs 15 residues. Germline V gene data show CDR1 as SGHTA and CDR2 as FQGNSA. The CDR3 region is CASSLVHTSSYEQYF. The CDR3 coding sequence is TGTGCCAGCAGCTTAGTTCACACAAGCTCCTACGAGCAGTACTTC.

The chain has TRBV30 and TRBJ1-2, with D tentatively TRBD1 (6 bases). CDR1 is GTSNPN and CDR2 is SVGIG in the germline V gene (reference sequence). The CDR3 length is 12 residues. Trimming removed 2 bases at V and 5 bases at J, with 9 bases between. CDR3 residues: CAWSLQGYGYTF. DNA of the CDR3: TGTGCCTGGAGTTTACAGGGATATGGCTACACCTTC.

The genes are TRBV7-2 and TRBJ2-1; 11 nucleotides line up with TRBD2. The CDR3 spans 15 residues. Trimming cost V 5 bases and J 5 bases; bases outside gene matches: 5. Germline assignment: CDR1 SGHTA and CDR2 FQGNSA. The chain's CDR3 is CASSPTGLADNEQFF. The CDR3 DNA reads TGTGCCAGCAGCCCGACGGGACTAGCGGACAATGAGCAGTTCTTC.

The chain is built from TRBV14 and TRBJ2-7; 9 bases map to TRBD2. J was trimmed by 3 bases and V by 1 base; bases with no gene match: 16. The germline CDR1 and CDR2 sequences are SGHDN and FVKESK. The CDR3 covers 19 residues. CDR3 residues: CASSQGKLAGARYYYEQYF. The CDR3 bases are TGTGCCAGCAGCCAAGGAAAACTAGCGGGCGCGCGTTATTACTACGAGCAGTACTTC.

The chain couples TRBV5-6 to TRBJ2-3, with 9 bases matching TRBD2. CDR1 and CDR2 (germline): SGHDT, YYEEEE. The J segment lost 0 bases and the V segment lost 0 bases, leaving 5 bases of the junction unmatched. The CDR3 runs 17 residues. Here the CDR3 DNA reads TGTGCCAGCAGCTTGGTGGGTAGCGGGAGAAGCACAGATACGCAGTATTTT. Protein product: CASSLVGSGRSTDTQYF. Full variable domain (outside the CDR3, taken from reference TRBV5-6 and TRBJ2-3): DAGVTQSPTHLIKTRGQQVTLRCSPKSGHDTVSWYQQALGQGPQFIFQYYEEEERQRGNFPDRFSGHQFPNYSSELNVNALLLGDSALYLCASSLVGSGRSTDTQYFGPGTRLTVL.

J is TRBJ2-1 and V is TRBV7-9; weak D call: TRBD1 (5 bases). In germline, CDR1 is SEHNR, CDR2 FQNEAQ (reference sequence). The CDR3 loop spans 16 amino acids. The V end was cut by 2 bases, the J end by 5 bases, with 16 bases between. Here the CDR3 reads CASSLRGGHGDNEQFF. CDR3 bases: TGTGCCAGCAGCTTAAGGGGTGGGCACGGAGACAATGAGCAGTTCTTC. The full variable domain, rest sourced from reference TRBV7-9 and TRBJ2-1, is DTGVSQNPRHKITKRGQNVTFRCDPISEHNRLYWYRQTLGQGPEFLTYFQNEAQLEKSRLLSDRFSAERPKGSFSTLEIQRTEQGDSAMYLCASSLRGGHGDNEQFFGPGTRLTVL.

V gene TRBV19 combines with J gene TRBJ1-5; no definite D call. From germline, CDR1 is LNHDA and CDR2 SQIVND (reference sequence). This CDR3 has 16 residues. V dropped 3 bases and J dropped 2 bases, with 14 bases sitting between them. The CDR3 protein is CASSIVIWTGNQPQHF. CDR3 in DNA: TGTGCCAGTAGTATCGTGATCTGGACTGGCAATCAGCCCCAGCATTTT.

The table lists this clone with a count of one. The rearrangement links TRBV4-1 to TRBJ2-1, with a possible D match to TRBD2 (5 bases). Between the trimmed V and J ends, which lost 0 bases and 0 bases, there was a span of 9 bases. CDR1 is MGHRA, CDR2 YSYEKL, per germline. CDR3 length: 16 residues. The CDR3 region is CASSQEPGSSYNEQFF. As DNA, the CDR3 is TGCGCCAGCAGCCAAGAACCGGGGAGCTCCTACAATGAGCAGTTCTTC.

This sequence joins TRBV5-1 and TRBJ2-1, with a weak D call TRBD2 (5 bases). Trimming removed 4 bases at V and 0 bases at J, with 11 bases between. Per the germline V gene, CDR1 is SGHRS and CDR2 is YFSETQ. The CDR3 extends over 15 amino acids. The DNA for the CDR3 is TGCGCCAGCAGCCCTATTGACTACTCCTACAATGAGCAGTTCTTC. This translates into CASSPIDYSYNEQFF.

The V and J genes are TRBV9 and TRBJ2-2, with 8 nucleotides matching TRBD2. This CDR3 has 16 residues. Germline trimming cut 2 bases from V and 0 bases from J; bases unmatched to any gene: 3. Looked up from germline, CDR1 is SGDLS and CDR2 is YYNGEE. In nucleotides, the CDR3 is TGTGCCAGCAGCGTTCATAGCGGGGCGAACACCGGGGAGCTGTTTTTT. Its translation is CASSVHSGANTGELFF.

Here the CDR3 reads CASSQDLGVGLAGGNEQFF. CDR3 nucleotide sequence: TGTGCCAGCAGCCAAGATCTAGGGGTTGGACTAGCGGGAGGCAATGAGCAGTTCTTC. The chain employs TRBV4-2 and TRBJ2-1; 14 nucleotides match TRBD2. Germline CDR1 is LGHNA and CDR2 is YNFKEQ. The CDR3 runs to 19 residues. Trimming at V came to 0 bases and at J to 6 bases, leaving 10 bases not matched to a gene.

The gene calls are TRBV28 and TRBJ1-5, with TRBD1 identical over 10 bases. The length of the CDR3 is 15 residues. V trimming: 5 bases; J trimming: 5 bases; junction bases outside the gene matches: 6. CDR1 is MDHEN, CDR2 SYDVKM, per germline. CDR3 protein: CASSPTGTGDQPQHF. The CDR3 DNA follows: TGTGCCAGCAGTCCCACCGGGACAGGGGATCAGCCCCAGCATTTT.

The count of this clone is one. CDR3 amino acids: CASRRGIYDEAFF. DNA of the CDR3: TGTGCCAGCAGAAGGGGCATCTATGATGAAGCTTTCTTT. The chain carries TRBV27 and TRBJ1-1; D may be TRBD1 (5 bases). Germline lookup yields CDR1 MNHEY and CDR2 SMNVEV (reference sequence). This CDR3 spans 13 amino acids. V was cut by 6 bases and J by 7 bases, with 15 bases left in between.

The chain uses TRBV5-6 and TRBJ2-3, with 10 bases lining up with TRBD1. The V gene's germline CDR1 is SGHDT and CDR2 YYEEEE. The V and J ends lost 0 bases and 3 bases, in that order; junction bases with no gene match: 1. This CDR3 is 15 amino acids long. CDR3 nucleotide sequence: TGTGCCAGCAGCTTGGGGACAGGGGGAACAGATACGCAGTATTTT. Its translation: CASSLGTGGTDTQYF.

The genes are TRBV19 and TRBJ2-7; D is unresolved. Trimming removed 3 bases at V and 3 bases at J, with 15 bases between. From germline, CDR1 is LNHDA and CDR2 SQIVND (reference sequence). This CDR3 has 15 amino acids. For the CDR3, the DNA is TGTGCCAGTAGTATTCAAGGCCCGGGTAACTACGAGCAGTACTTC. It specifies CASSIQGPGNYEQYF. Variable domain in full (rest from reference TRBV19 and TRBJ2-7): DGGITQSPKYLFRKEGQNVTLSCEQNLNHDAMYWYRQDPGQGLRLIYYSQIVNDFQKGDIAEGYSVSREKKESFPLTVTSAQKNPTAFYLCASSIQGPGNYEQYFGPGTRLTVT.

V gene TRBV9 combines with J gene TRBJ2-3, with 11 bases fitting TRBD2. J lost 6 bases, V lost 3 bases, and 9 bases had no gene match. The CDR3 totals 16 residues. Germline lookup yields CDR1 SGDLS and CDR2 YYNGEE. The CDR3 nucleotides read TGTGCCAGCAGCGCCTATAGCGGGAGGGCCGCGGATACGCAGTATTTT. Amino acid sequence: CASSAYSGRAADTQYF.

The chain links TRBV4-3 to TRBJ2-7; TRBD2 is a possible D gene (7 bases). Germline V gives CDR1 LGHNA, CDR2 YSLEER. The CDR3 length is 15 residues. Deletions cut 0 bases from V and 5 bases from J, with 14 bases between. In nucleotides, the CDR3 is TGCGCCAGCAGCCAAGATATGGGGGGGCCCAACGAGCAGTACTTC. It encodes CASSQDMGGPNEQYF.

This clone has more than one count but fewer than ten. V is TRBV10-1 and J is TRBJ1-1, with D uncertain. This CDR3 contains 13 residues. CDR1 is WNHNN, CDR2 SYGVQD, per germline (reference sequence). V was trimmed by 5 bases and J by 3 bases, leaving 10 bases between them. The CDR3 nucleotides read TGCGCCAGCAGTCATAAACGGGACACTGAAGCTTTCTTT. Amino acid sequence: CASSHKRDTEAFF.

The chain joins TRBV5-1 to TRBJ1-1; TRBD1 agrees at 8 bases. Germline V CDR1 and CDR2: SGHRS, YFSETQ. This CDR3 has 15 residues. V gave up 1 base and J gave up 4 bases; unmatched junction bases: 6. This CDR3 is CASSLTPDRGTEAFF. CDR3 in DNA: TGCGCCAGCAGCTTGACCCCAGACAGGGGCACTGAAGCTTTCTTT.

The sample holds a few counts of this clone. This chain connects TRBV15 to TRBJ2-2; TRBD2 agrees at 8 bases. Germline V gene sequence: CDR1 LNHNV, CDR2 YYDKDF (reference sequence). V lost 5 bases and J lost 2; bases outside the gene matches: 1. This CDR3 is 14 amino acids long. For the CDR3, the DNA is TGTGCCACCAGCCGGACTAGCAACACCGGGGAGCTGTTTTTT. Amino acid sequence: CATSRTSNTGELFF.

CDR3 sequence (DNA): TGTGCCTGGAGAGCGACGGCTAACACTGAAGCTTTCTTT. Its protein is CAWRATANTEAFF. The J gene is TRBJ1-1, the V gene TRBV30; D gene ambiguous. The germline V gene has CDR1 GTSNPN and CDR2 SVGIG (reference sequence). The V and J ends lost 3 bases and 2 bases respectively, with 10 bases between them. The CDR3 covers 13 residues.

This chain connects TRBV6-5 to TRBJ2-1, with D hard to call. Trimming removed 0 bases at V and 9 bases at J, with 9 bases between. Germline lookup yields CDR1 MNHEY and CDR2 SVGAGI. The CDR3 totals 13 residues. CDR3 loop: CASSYSRHGEQFF. In nucleotides, the CDR3 is TGTGCCAGCAGTTACTCGCGTCACGGTGAGCAGTTCTTC.

V and J are TRBV27 and TRBJ1-2, with TRBD1 matching 9 bases. The CDR3 consists of 14 residues. Per germline, CDR1 MNHEY and CDR2 SMNVEV (reference sequence). Trimming removed 7 bases from V and 8 bases from J; junction bases left unmatched: 11. CDR3 sequence reads: CASTSLDRGGGYTF. The CDR3 DNA reads TGTGCCAGCACCTCCTTGGACAGGGGTGGCGGCTACACCTTC.